These 20 T cell receptor beta chains came from one sample sequenced in a study of early T cells in non-severe SARS-CoV-2 infection. From the 5' RACE reads, TCRdb called clonotypes with MiXCR, one entry per CDR3 protein. The sample yields about 35,000 distinct CDR3 sequences, about 5.2% seen once. Sequenced material: whole blood, taken at baseline. The receptors stem from an adult who was a healthcare worker with PCR-confirmed SARS-CoV-2 infection or an uninfected control (not recorded which).

This clonotype has more than one count but fewer than ten. Its ends do not fully match the called genes, so a read error is possible. The chain links TRBV7-2 to TRBJ1-1, with D unclear. CDR3 length: 15 amino acids. CDR1 is SGHTA and CDR2 is FQGNSA in the germline V gene. DNA of the CDR3: TGTGTCAGCAGCCCCCGGCCCCAGTCGAGCACTGAAGCTTTCTTT. This sequence encodes CVSSPRPQSSTEAFF.

V usage is TRBV12-3 or TRBV12-4 and J usage is TRBJ2-1; 12 bases agree with TRBD2. V gave up 6 bases and J gave up 2 bases; unmatched junction bases: 5. The CDR3 is 16 residues long. CDR3 residues: CASSLAGGTPYNEQFF. The DNA of the CDR3 is TGTGCCAGCAGCCTAGCGGGAGGGACCCCCTACAATGAGCAGTTCTTC.

This clonotype was found many times. V gene TRBV7-9 combines with J gene TRBJ2-4; D uncertain. Trimming pared 2 bases from V and 7 bases from J, leaving 18 bases between. This CDR3 has 16 amino acids. Germline CDR1 and CDR2: SEHNR and FQNEAQ (reference sequence). Written as DNA, the CDR3 is TGTGCCAGCAGCTTATCTCTGGTCCTTAAACCGAACATTCAGTACTTC. This encodes CASSLSLVLKPNIQYF. The entire variable domain, with the rest obtained from reference TRBV7-9 and TRBJ2-4, is as follows: DTGVSQNPRHKITKRGQNVTFRCDPISEHNRLYWYRQTLGQGPEFLTYFQNEAQLEKSRLLSDRFSAERPKGSFSTLEIQRTEQGDSAMYLCASSLSLVLKPNIQYFGAGTRLSVL.

This chain connects TRBV6-2 or TRBV6-3 to TRBJ2-4; D is ambiguous. The V end was cut by 0 bases, the J end by 1 base, with 16 bases between. Per the germline V gene, CDR1 is MNHEY and CDR2 is SVGEGT. This CDR3 has 18 residues. For the CDR3, the DNA is TGTGCCAGCAGTTACTCGCCCATCGTAGCCGGGGCCAAAAACATTCAGTACTTC. Translated: CASSYSPIVAGAKNIQYF.

This clonotype was counted ten times or more. This chain joins TRBV6-5 and TRBJ2-1; maybe TRBD1 (6 bases). The CDR3 is made up of 14 amino acids. Per germline, CDR1 MNHEY and CDR2 SVGAGI. Trimming shortened V by 6 bases and J by 5 bases, and 14 bases separated the two germline ends. This CDR3 reads CASRRGRGDNEQFF. As DNA, the CDR3 is TGTGCCAGCAGACGGGGCAGGGGAGACAATGAGCAGTTCTTC.

This clonotype was detected many times. The chain employs TRBV7-8 and TRBJ2-7; D ambiguous. The germline V gene encodes CDR1 SGHVS and CDR2 FQNEAQ. Trimming shortened V by 1 base and J by 3 bases, and 7 bases separated the two germline ends. This CDR3 has 13 amino acids. CDR3 region: CASSLGTYYEQYV. DNA of the CDR3: TGTGCCAGCAGCTTAGGGACCTACTACGAGCAGTACGTC.

This clonotype was seen ten or more times. This rearrangement joins TRBV6-6 to TRBJ1-4; the D gene is possibly TRBD1 (6 bases). V lost 8 bases, J lost 6 bases, and 19 bases lay in between. Per germline, CDR1 MNHNY and CDR2 SVGAGI (reference sequence). This CDR3 region has 15 residues. The CDR3 loop is CASGDRGDMDEKLFF. In nucleotides, the CDR3 is TGTGCCAGCGGCGACAGAGGGGACATGGATGAAAAACTGTTTTTT.

Many counts were recorded for this clonotype. This chain joins TRBV28 and TRBJ2-1, with 7 positions matching TRBD1. CDR1 and CDR2 from the germline V gene are MDHEN and SYDVKM. V shed 4 bases and J 10 bases; nucleotides not matched to a gene: 7. The CDR3 length is 13 residues. Written as DNA, the CDR3 is TGTGCCAGCAGTTCCTACAGGGGAGACGAGCAGTTCTTC. Protein sequence: CASSSYRGDEQFF.

This clonotype was seen many times. The chain uses TRBV11-2 and TRBJ1-1, with a weak D call TRBD1 (5 bases). The CDR3 has 15 amino acids. Trimming cost V 0 bases and J 0 bases, with 8 bases left between them. The germline V gene has CDR1 SGHAT and CDR2 FQNNGV. The CDR3 protein is CASSLDRQLNTEAFF. DNA for the CDR3: TGTGCCAGCAGCTTAGACAGACAGCTGAACACTGAAGCTTTCTTT.

This clonotype was seen many times. The V call is TRBV19, the J call TRBJ2-6; D remains ambiguous. The germline gives CDR1 LNHDA, CDR2 SQIVND (reference sequence). This CDR3 is 14 amino acids long. V lost 6 bases and J lost 0, with 6 bases in between. CDR3 DNA sequence: TGTGCCAGTAGACAGAGCTCTGGGGCCAACGTCCTGACTTTC. Amino acid sequence: CASRQSSGANVLTF.

This clonotype was observed at least ten times. V and J are TRBV7-9 and TRBJ1-1; 7 bases are a match to TRBD1. Trimming removed 2 bases from V and 6 bases from J; junction bases left unmatched: 9. The CDR3 has 15 amino acids. Looked up from germline, CDR1 is SEHNR and CDR2 is FQNEAQ (reference sequence). The CDR3 DNA follows: TGTGCCAGCAGCTTAAGCCCGACAGGGTTCGCTGAAGCTTTCTTT. Its protein product is CASSLSPTGFAEAFF.

Comment on this clonotype: With a much larger clone just one base away, this may be a read error. The conserved phenylalanine or tryptophan normally closing the CDR3 is absent here, so this likely arose from a read error. This sequence joins TRBV25-1 and TRBJ2-5, with 13 bases fitting TRBD2. The J segment lost 5 bases and the V segment lost 4 bases, leaving 4 bases of the junction unmatched. There are 15 residues in the CDR3. CDR1 and CDR2 (germline): MGHDK, SYGVNS. CDR3 sequence: CASSAGLAGIETQYL. CDR3 DNA sequence: TGTGCCAGCAGTGCGGGACTAGCGGGAATCGAGACCCAGTACCTC.

This clonotype was seen ten or more times. V is TRBV2 and J is TRBJ2-3; 7 nucleotides match TRBD2. CDR1 and CDR2 from the germline V gene are SNHLY and FYNNEI. With V trimmed by 5 bases and J by 1 base, 15 bases remained unmatched. The CDR3 consists of 18 residues. The CDR3 bases are TGTGCCAGCAGTCTCCGACAGCGGGGCCCACAACGCACAGATACGCAGTATTTT. Its protein is CASSLRQRGPQRTDTQYF.

This clonotype was picked up many times. The V call is TRBV6-5, the J call TRBJ1-1; TRBD1 aligns across 7 bases. V lost 8 bases to trimming and J lost 0 bases; unmatched junction nucleotides: 9. Germline-derived CDR1 and CDR2 are MNHEY and SVGAGI. The CDR3 consists of 15 residues. The CDR3 loop is CASRPSTGMNTEAFF. The DNA of the CDR3 is TGTGCCAGCCGACCGTCGACAGGGATGAACACTGAAGCTTTCTTT.

This clonotype was found a few times. CDR3 protein: CASSPGQTRVYF. In nucleotides, the CDR3 is TGTGCCAGCAGCCCGGGACAGACGAGAGTGTACTTC. The genes are TRBV6-6 and TRBJ2-4; TRBD1 aligns across 7 bases. The trim removed 6 bases at V and 15 bases at J, leaving 11 bases unmatched. Germline-derived CDR1 and CDR2 are MNHNY and SVGAGI (reference sequence). The CDR3 length is 12 residues.

The genes are TRBV20-1 and TRBJ2-7, with D maybe TRBD2 (5 bases). This CDR3 is 14 amino acids long. Trimming removed 0 bases at V and 7 bases at J, with 16 bases between. Per the germline V gene, CDR1 is DFQATT and CDR2 is SNEGSKA (reference sequence). CDR3 nucleotides: TGCAGTGCTAGAGATCGGGGATCAGGCTGGGAGCAGTACTTC. Encoded protein: CSARDRGSGWEQYF.

This clonotype has at least ten counts. The gene calls are TRBV6-5 and TRBJ2-1; maybe TRBD1 (6 bases). The germline V gene encodes CDR1 MNHEY and CDR2 SVGAGI. V lost 5 bases to trimming and J lost 2 bases, with 13 bases between them. CDR3 size: 15 residues. CDR3 bases: TGTGCCAGCAGTCGACAGGACGCCGCCTACAATGAGCAGTTCTTC. Protein sequence: CASSRQDAAYNEQFF.

The sample holds many counts of this clonotype. This chain connects TRBV20-1 to TRBJ2-1, with D maybe TRBD2 (6 bases). In germline, CDR1 is DFQATT, CDR2 SNEGSKA (reference sequence). The length of the CDR3 is 13 residues. The ends were cut back, 5 bases at V and 4 bases at J, with 12 bases in the middle. The CDR3 reads CSAEAGGYNEQFF. The CDR3 bases are TGCAGTGCTGAGGCCGGGGGTTACAATGAGCAGTTCTTC.

In this sample, this clonotype turned up many times. The genes are TRBV28 and TRBJ1-2; no clear D. Germline values: CDR1 MDHEN, CDR2 SYDVKM. CDR3 length: 12 amino acids. V was pared by 6 bases and J by 0 bases, with 5 bases between. DNA of the CDR3: TGTGCCAGCAGGATGGCTAACTATGGCTACACCTTC. This codes for CASRMANYGYTF.

This clonotype was counted at least ten times. The chain employs TRBV6-1 and TRBJ2-3; 10 bases align to TRBD2. CDR1 is MNHNS, CDR2 SASEGT, per germline. V trimming: 4 bases; J trimming: 4 bases; junction bases outside the gene matches: 11. The CDR3 runs to 17 residues. CDR3 amino acids: CASSVPQREGRADTQYF. The DNA for the CDR3 is TGTGCCAGCAGTGTTCCCCAGCGGGAGGGCCGGGCAGATACGCAGTATTTT.